This is a list of T cell receptor beta chains from one sample in a study of T cell clonotyping in hematopoietic cell transplantation. Profiled with immunoSEQ multiplex PCR; TCRdb holds only in-frame clones, not every one. This table has some 8,800 clones, roughly nine tenths appearing once. This specimen was peripheral blood mononuclear cells, taken at the time of graft-versus-host disease after allogeneic stem cell transplant. The receptors shown here come from a male patient between 55 and 70 years old who had an allogeneic stem cell transplant from a related donor, so the T cells may come from the graft donor. Some clones in this sample may be carry-over from other donors' samples. Each CDR3 is given with its conserved first and last residue. The D gene is left open where the match is weak. Not all rows give a size; the values are once, few, many and, for expanded clones, a class.

J,V,size,D,DNA,CDR3
TRBJ1-6,TRBV7-8,.,.,TGTGCCAGCAGCTTACGGGGGGATTCACCCCTCCACTTT,CASSLRGDSPLHF
TRBJ1-4,TRBV7-9,few,.,TGTGCCAGCAGCTTAGTACCAACTAATGAAAAACTGTTTTTT,CASSLVPTNEKLFF
TRBJ1-4,TRBV10-2,.,.,TGCGCCAGCAGTGAGTCATTTAGGGGGATGTCTAATGAAAAACTGTTTTTT,CASSESFRGMSNEKLFF
TRBJ2-2,TRBV19,.,TRBD1,TGTGCCAGTAGTCCAGGACAGGGATCCCCCACCGGGGAGCTGTTTTTT,CASSPGQGSPTGELFF
TRBJ1-4,TRBV2,.,TRBD1,TGTGCCAGCCTGGACAGGTTGAGCGAAAAACTGTTTTTT,CASLDRLSEKLFF
TRBJ1-6,TRBV10-3,.,.,TGTGCCATCAGCGACAGTTATAATTCACCCCTCCACTTT,CAISDSYNSPLHF
TRBJ2-7,TRBV29-1,.,.,TGCAGCGACCGGCCCCGGGACGACCACGAGCAGTACTTC,CSDRPRDDHEQYF
TRBJ1-1,TRBV5-1,.,.,TGCGCCAGCAGCAAAGGGGTGACGGCTGAAGCTTTCTTT,CASSKGVTAEAFF
TRBJ1-1,TRBV7-9,once,TRBD1,TGTGCCAGCAGCTTAGCGGGTGGGACAGGTGAAGCTTTCTTT,CASSLAGGTGEAFF
TRBJ2-1,TRBV7-7,.,TRBD2,TGTGCTAGCAGCTTAGAAGCGGGGGAGTACAATGAGCAGTTCTTC,CASSLEAGEYNEQFF
TRBJ2-5,TRBV28,.,TRBD2,TGTGCCAGCAGTTCCGGGACTAACGGCCAAGAGACCCAGTACTTC,CASSSGTNGQETQYF
TRBJ1-6,TRBV5-1,.,.,TGCGCCAGCAGCTGGGATAATTCACCCCTCCACTTT,CASSWDNSPLHF
TRBJ1-6,TRBV5-4,.,.,TGTGCCAGCAGCCCCGGGGATTACAGCGCACCCCTCCACTTT,CASSPGDYSAPLHF
TRBJ1-2,TRBV19,.,TRBD1,TGTGCCAGTACCCGGGACAGCGGAGGCTCAGTTTACTATGGCTACACCTTC,CASTRDSGGSVYYGYTF
TRBJ2-5,TRBV19,.,TRBD1,TGTGCCACCCGGGACAGGGGGCTCCGGGAGACCCAGTACTTC,CATRDRGLRETQYF